This T cell receptor (beta chain) was profiled in a study of T cell responses to AZD1222 COVID-19 vaccine. The protocol was immunoSEQ multiplex PCR, while the TCRdb copy is restricted to in-frame clones and leaves out a portion. The sample consists of about 60,000 clones, 84% of them appearing once. Germline V CDR1 and CDR2: LNHDA, SQIVND (reference sequence). Deletions cut 2 bases from V and 0 bases from J, with 7 bases between. The CDR3 is 14 residues long. This TCR was sampled from an adult in good health. The source was peripheral blood, collected on day 0 of AZD1222 vaccination. V usage is TRBV19 and J usage is TRBJ1-1; no firm D call. The DNA of the CDR3 is TGTGCCAGTAGTATAAACAGCATGAACACTGAAGCTTTCTTT. This gives the protein CASSINSMNTEAFF.